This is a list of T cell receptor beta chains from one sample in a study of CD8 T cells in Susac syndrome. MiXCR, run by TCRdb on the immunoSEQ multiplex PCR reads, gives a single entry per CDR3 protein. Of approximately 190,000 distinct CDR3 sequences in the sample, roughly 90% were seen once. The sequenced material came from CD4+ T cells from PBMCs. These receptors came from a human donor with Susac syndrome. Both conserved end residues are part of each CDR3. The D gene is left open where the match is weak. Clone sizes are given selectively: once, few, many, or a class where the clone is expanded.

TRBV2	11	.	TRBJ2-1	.	TGTGCCAGCACGGACAGCCAGGGGAAACTCTTC	CASTDSQGKLF
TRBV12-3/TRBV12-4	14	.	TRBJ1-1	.	TGTGCCAGCAGTTGGGGACGGAGCTACACTGAAGCTTTCTTT	CASSWGRSYTEAFF
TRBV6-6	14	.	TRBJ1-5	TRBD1	TGTGCCAGCAGCCCGACAGGGCGTCTAGAGCCCCAGCATTTT	CASSPTGRLEPQHF
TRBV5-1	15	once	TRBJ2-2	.	TGCGCCAGCAGCTTATTTAGCGGGAACACCGGGGAGCTGTTTTTT	CASSLFSGNTGELFF
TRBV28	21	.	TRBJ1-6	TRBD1	TGTGCCAGCAGCCCCCTCCCGGCACACACAGGGGGCGAATCCTATAATTCACCCCTCCACTTT	CASSPLPAHTGGESYNSPLHF
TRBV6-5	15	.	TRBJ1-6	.	TGTGCCAGCAGTTACTCCCTCGACGGTTATTCACCCCTCCACTTT	CASSYSLDGYSPLHF
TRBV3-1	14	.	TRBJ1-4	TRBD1	TGTGCCAGCAGCCTGACAGGGTATCTCGAAAAACTGTTTTTT	CASSLTGYLEKLFF
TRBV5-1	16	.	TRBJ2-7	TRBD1	TGCGCCAGCAGCTTAAACCGGGACAGGGTCTTCTACGAGCAGTACTTC	CASSLNRDRVFYEQYF
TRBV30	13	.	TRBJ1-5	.	TGTGCCTGGAGTGTACGGGATGATCAGCCCCAGCATTTT	CAWSVRDDQPQHF
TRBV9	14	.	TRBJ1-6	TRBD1	TGTGCCAGCAGCGTCGGGACAGTAAATTCACCCCTCCACTTT	CASSVGTVNSPLHF
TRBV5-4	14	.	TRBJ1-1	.	TGTGCCAGCAGCTTGCTGGCAGAGAACACTGAAGCTTTCTTT	CASSLLAENTEAFF
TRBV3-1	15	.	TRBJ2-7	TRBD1	TGTGCCAGCAGTCGTAATACCGGGACAGAGTACGAGCAGTACTTC	CASSRNTGTEYEQYF
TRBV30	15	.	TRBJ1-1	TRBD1	TGTGCCTGGACTGATCAGGGGGCACTGAACACTGAAGCTTTCTTT	CAWTDQGALNTEAFF
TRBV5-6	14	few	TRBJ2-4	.	TGTGCCAGCAGCTTTGACGAAGCCAAAAACATTCAGTACTTC	CASSFDEAKNIQYF
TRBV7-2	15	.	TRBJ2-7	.	TGTGCCAGCAGCTTAGGGCAGGGTGGTTTGTACGAGCAGTACTTC	CASSLGQGGLYEQYF
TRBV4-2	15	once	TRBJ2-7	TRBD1	TGTGCCAGCAGCCAAACGGACAGGTCGGGATACGAGCAGTACTTC	CASSQTDRSGYEQYF
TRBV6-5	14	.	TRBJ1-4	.	TGTGCCAGCAGGGAAATTACAACTAATGAAAAACTGTTTTTT	CASREITTNEKLFF
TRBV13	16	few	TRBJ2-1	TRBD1	TGTGCCAGCAGCTTTACAGGGGGCCATACCTACAATGAGCAGTTCTTC	CASSFTGGHTYNEQFF
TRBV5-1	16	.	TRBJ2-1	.	TGCGCCAGCAGCTTGGATCAGGTTCTGAACGACAATGAGCAGTTCTTC	CASSLDQVLNDNEQFF
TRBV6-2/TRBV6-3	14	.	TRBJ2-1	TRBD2	TGTGCCAGCAGTTACTCGCGGGAGTTGGCTGAGCAGTTCTTC	CASSYSRELAEQFF
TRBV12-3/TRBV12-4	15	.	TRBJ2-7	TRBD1	TGTGCCAGCAGTCGACTACAGGGGAACGCTGCCGAGCAGTACTTC	CASSRLQGNAAEQYF
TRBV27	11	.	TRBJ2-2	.	TGTGCCAGCAAGAACACCGGGGAGCTGTTTTTT	CASKNTGELFF
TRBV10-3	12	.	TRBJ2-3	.	TGTGCCATCGCCGTGAGCACAGATACGCAGTATTTT	CAIAVSTDTQYF
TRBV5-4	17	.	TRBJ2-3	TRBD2	TGTGCCAGCAGGGAGAGGGGACTAGCGGGGAGCACAGATACGCAGTATTTT	CASRERGLAGSTDTQYF
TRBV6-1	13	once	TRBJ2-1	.	TGTGCCAGCAGCCCTTTGGGGGTGGATGAGCAGTTCTTC	CASSPLGVDEQFF
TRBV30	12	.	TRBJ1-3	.	TGTACCGGGGGAGGCGGTGGAAACACCATATATTTT	CTGGGGGNTIYF
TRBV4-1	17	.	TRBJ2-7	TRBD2	TGCGCCAGCAGCCAAGTATCGACTAGCGGGAGTATGTACGAGCAGTACTTC	CASSQVSTSGSMYEQYF
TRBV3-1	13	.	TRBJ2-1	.	TGTGCCAGCAGCCAAGATGGGCGCAATGAGCAGTTCTTC	CASSQDGRNEQFF
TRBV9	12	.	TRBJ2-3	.	TGTGCCAGCAGCGCCCAGAAAGGAGCGCAGTATTTT	CASSAQKGAQYF
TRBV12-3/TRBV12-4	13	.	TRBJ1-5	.	TGTGCCAGCAGTTTGGGGTCCAAACAGCCCCAGCATTTT	CASSLGSKQPQHF
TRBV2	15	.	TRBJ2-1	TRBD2	TGTGCCAGCAGCCCTACCGCTAGCGGGAGCAATGAGCAGTTCTTC	CASSPTASGSNEQFF
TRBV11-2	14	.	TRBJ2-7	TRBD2	TGTGCCAGCAGCCGACTAGCGGGACCCTACGAGCAGTACTTC	CASSRLAGPYEQYF
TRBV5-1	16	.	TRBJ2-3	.	TGCGCCAGCAGCTTGGGCAATTCCCACAAGACAGATACGCAGTATTTT	CASSLGNSHKTDTQYF
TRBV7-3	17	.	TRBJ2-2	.	TGTGCCAGCAGCTTAAGTGGGTCAGGGAGGAAGACCGGGGAGCTGTTTTTT	CASSLSGSGRKTGELFF
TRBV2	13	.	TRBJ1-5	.	TGTGCCAGCAGTGCAAACTTGGATCAGCCCCAGCATTTT	CASSANLDQPQHF
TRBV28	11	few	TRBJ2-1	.	TGTGCCAGCAGTAACTACAATGAGCAGTTCTTC	CASSNYNEQFF
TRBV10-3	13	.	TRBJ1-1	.	TGTGCCATCAGTTTCAACAGGAACACTGAAGCTTTCTTT	CAISFNRNTEAFF
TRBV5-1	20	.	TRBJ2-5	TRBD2	TGCGCCAGCAGCTCCCTTCCATCGGGGGGGCAACCGACCGCCCGAGAGACCCAGTACTTC	CASSSLPSGGQPTARETQYF
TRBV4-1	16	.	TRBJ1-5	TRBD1	TGCGCCAGCAGCCAAGAAGGGGGACAGGGGAATCAGCCCCAGCATTTT	CASSQEGGQGNQPQHF
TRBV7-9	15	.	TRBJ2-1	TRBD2	TGTGCCAGCAGCCTTAGCGGGGCCATCTACAATGAGCAGTTCTTC	CASSLSGAIYNEQFF
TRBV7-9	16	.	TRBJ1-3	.	TGTGCCAGCAGCTTTAGGCCCACAGGATCTGGAAACACCATATATTTT	CASSFRPTGSGNTIYF
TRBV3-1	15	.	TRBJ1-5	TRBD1	TGTGCCAGCAGCCAGACAGGGGGCGGTGGTCAGCCCCAGCATTTT	CASSQTGGGGQPQHF
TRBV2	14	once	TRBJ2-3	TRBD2	TGTGCCAGCAGTGACCCTAGCGGGGGGAATACGCAGTATTTT	CASSDPSGGNTQYF
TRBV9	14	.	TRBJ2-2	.	TGTGCCAGCAGCGTAGAACTGAACACCGGGGAGCTGTTTTTT	CASSVELNTGELFF
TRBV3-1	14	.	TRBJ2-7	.	TGTGCCAGCAGTACGACCACGGGCTCCTACGAGCAGTACTTC	CASSTTTGSYEQYF